There are a few counts of the clone carrying this T cell receptor (beta chain). The antigen remains unidentified. The CDR3 consists of 16 residues. The V gene's germline CDR1 is SGHTA and CDR2 FQGNSA. V was clipped by 4 bases and J by 5 bases, with 20 bases between them. The data were taken from a study of beta chain features in type 1 diabetes. Study background: There were around 100,000,000 sorted cells examined across all samples.

It was one heparinised blood draw, averaging around 120 mL, that each donor gave. Staining for CD45RO/CCR7/CD25/CD127/CD95/CD27 allowed sorting of CD4+ naive, central memory, regulatory and stem cell-like memory cells. Expressed TCRB transcripts were sequenced after all isolated RNA was converted to cDNA. The data were produced by immunoSEQ multiplex PCR, yet TCRdb's version contains in-frame clones alone and is incomplete. The table includes about 410,000 clones, approximately 15% detected once. Study-wide findings and caveats: The VDJ junctions of type 1 diabetes patients carried fewer insertions and more deletions.

This receptor was obtained from a man younger than 45 in good health. Sample: naive CD4+ T cells from blood. This chain links TRBV7-2 with TRBJ2-5, with D possibly matching TRBD2 (6 bases). Here the CDR3 reads CASSSSGLGGRETQYF. In DNA, the CDR3 is TGTGCCAGCAGCTCAAGCGGTTTAGGTGGGAGGGAGACCCAGTACTTC.